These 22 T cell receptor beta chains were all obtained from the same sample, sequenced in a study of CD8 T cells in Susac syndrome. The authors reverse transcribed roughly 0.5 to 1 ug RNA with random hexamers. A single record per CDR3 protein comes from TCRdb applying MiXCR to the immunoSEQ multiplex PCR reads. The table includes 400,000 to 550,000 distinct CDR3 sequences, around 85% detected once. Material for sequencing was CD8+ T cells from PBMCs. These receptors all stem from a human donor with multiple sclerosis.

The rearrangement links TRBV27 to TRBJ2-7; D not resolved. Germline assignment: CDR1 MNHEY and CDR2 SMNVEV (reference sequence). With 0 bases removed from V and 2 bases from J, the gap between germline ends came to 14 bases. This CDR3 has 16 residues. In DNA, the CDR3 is TGTGCCAGCAGTTTATCCTGGTCATCTCGTCCCTACGAGCAGTACTTC. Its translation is CASSLSWSSRPYEQYF.

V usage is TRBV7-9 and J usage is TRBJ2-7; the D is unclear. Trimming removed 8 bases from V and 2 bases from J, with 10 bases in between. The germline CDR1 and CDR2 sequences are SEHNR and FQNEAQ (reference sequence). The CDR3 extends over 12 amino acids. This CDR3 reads CASGGYTYEQYF. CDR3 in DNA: TGTGCCAGCGGTGGCTATACCTACGAGCAGTACTTC.

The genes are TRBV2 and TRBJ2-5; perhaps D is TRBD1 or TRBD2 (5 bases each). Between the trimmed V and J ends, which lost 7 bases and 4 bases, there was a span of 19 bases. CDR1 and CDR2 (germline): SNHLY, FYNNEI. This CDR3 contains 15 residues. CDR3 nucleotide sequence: TGTGCCAGCACTTCCTCCGGGACCGGTAGAGAGACCCAGTACTTC. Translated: CASTSSGTGRETQYF. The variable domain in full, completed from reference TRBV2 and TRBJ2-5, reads EPEVTQTPSHQVTQMGQEVILRCVPISNHLYFYWYRQILGQKVEFLVSFYNNEISEKSEIFDDQFSVERPDGSNFTLKIRSTKLEDSAMYFCASTSSGTGRETQYFGPGTRLLVL.

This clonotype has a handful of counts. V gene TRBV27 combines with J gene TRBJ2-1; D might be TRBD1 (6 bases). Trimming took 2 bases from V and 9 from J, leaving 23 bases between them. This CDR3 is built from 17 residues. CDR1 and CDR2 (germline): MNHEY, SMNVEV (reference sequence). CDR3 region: CASSLIPGQRLQGEQFF. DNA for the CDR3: TGTGCCAGCAGTTTAATTCCCGGACAGAGACTCCAGGGTGAGCAGTTCTTC.

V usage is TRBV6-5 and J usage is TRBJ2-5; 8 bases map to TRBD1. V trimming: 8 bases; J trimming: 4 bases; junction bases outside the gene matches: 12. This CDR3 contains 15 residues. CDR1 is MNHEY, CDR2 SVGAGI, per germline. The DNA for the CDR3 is TGTGCCAGCCGAAAGACAGGGGACCCCCCAGAGACCCAGTACTTC. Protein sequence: CASRKTGDPPETQYF.

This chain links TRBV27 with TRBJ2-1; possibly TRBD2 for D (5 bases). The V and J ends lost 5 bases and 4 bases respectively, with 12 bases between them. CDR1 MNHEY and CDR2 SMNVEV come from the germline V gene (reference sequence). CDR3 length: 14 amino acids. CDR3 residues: CASSRSDGYNEQFF. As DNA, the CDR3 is TGTGCCAGCAGTCGTAGCGATGGTTACAATGAGCAGTTCTTC.

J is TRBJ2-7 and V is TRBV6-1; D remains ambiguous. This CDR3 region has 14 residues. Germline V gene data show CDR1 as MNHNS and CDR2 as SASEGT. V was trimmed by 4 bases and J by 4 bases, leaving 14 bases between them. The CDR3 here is CASSVAGDTYEQYF. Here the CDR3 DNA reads TGTGCCAGCAGTGTTGCTGGTGACACATACGAGCAGTACTTC.

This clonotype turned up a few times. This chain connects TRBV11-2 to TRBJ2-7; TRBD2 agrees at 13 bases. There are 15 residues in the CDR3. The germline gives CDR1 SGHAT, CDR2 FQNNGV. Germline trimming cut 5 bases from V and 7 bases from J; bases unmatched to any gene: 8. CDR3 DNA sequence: TGTGCCAGCAGCCACGAGTCGGGACTAGCGGGAGAGCAGTACTTC. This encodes CASSHESGLAGEQYF.

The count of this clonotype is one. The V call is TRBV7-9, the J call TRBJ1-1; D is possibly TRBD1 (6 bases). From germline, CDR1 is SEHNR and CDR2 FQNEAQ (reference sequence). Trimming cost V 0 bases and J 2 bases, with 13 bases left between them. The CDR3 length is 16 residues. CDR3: CASSLAPGHPNTEAFF. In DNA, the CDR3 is TGTGCCAGCAGCTTAGCGCCGGGACACCCAAACACTGAAGCTTTCTTT.

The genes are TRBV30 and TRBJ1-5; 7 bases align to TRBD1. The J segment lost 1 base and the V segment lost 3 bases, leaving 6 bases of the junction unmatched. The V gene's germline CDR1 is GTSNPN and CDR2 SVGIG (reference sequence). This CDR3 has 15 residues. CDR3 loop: CAWSEGAHSNQPQHF. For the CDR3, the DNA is TGTGCCTGGAGCGAGGGGGCGCACAGCAATCAGCCCCAGCATTTT. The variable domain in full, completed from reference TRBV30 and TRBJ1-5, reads SQTIHQWPATLVQPVGSPLSLECTVEGTSNPNLYWYRQAAGRGLQLLFYSVGIGQISSEVPQNLSASRPQDRQFILSSKKLLLSDSGFYLCAWSEGAHSNQPQHFGDGTRLSIL.

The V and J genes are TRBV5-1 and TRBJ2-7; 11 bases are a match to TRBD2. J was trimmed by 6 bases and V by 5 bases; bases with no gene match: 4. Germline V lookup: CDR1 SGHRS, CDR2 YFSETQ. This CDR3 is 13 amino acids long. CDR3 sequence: CASRLAGVAEQYF. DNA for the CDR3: TGCGCCAGCAGACTAGCGGGGGTGGCCGAGCAGTACTTC.

The CDR3 here is CSARGLLETNEQFF. CDR3 coding DNA: TGCAGTGCTAGGGGACTCTTAGAAACGAATGAGCAGTTCTTC. The chain combines TRBV20-1 with TRBJ2-1, with a weak D call TRBD2 (6 bases). This CDR3 has 14 residues. V lost 3 bases to trimming and J lost 7 bases, with 16 bases between them. CDR1 and CDR2 from the germline V gene are DFQATT and SNEGSKA (reference sequence).

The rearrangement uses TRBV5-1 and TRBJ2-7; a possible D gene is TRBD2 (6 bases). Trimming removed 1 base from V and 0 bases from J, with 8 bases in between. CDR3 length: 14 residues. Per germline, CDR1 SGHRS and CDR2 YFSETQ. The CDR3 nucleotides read TGCGCCAGCAGCTTGTTTAGCGGCTCCTACGAGCAGTACTTC. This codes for CASSLFSGSYEQYF. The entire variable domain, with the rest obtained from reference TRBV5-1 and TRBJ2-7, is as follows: KAGVTQTPRYLIKTRGQQVTLSCSPISGHRSVSWYQQTPGQGLQFLFEYFSETQRNKGNFPGRFSGRQFSNSRSEMNVSTLELGDSALYLCASSLFSGSYEQYFGPGTRLTVT.

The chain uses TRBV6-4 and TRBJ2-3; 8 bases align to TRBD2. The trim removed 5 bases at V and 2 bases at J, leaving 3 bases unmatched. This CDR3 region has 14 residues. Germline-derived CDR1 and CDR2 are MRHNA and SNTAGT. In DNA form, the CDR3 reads TGTGCCAGCAGTAATAGCGGGGACACAGATACGCAGTATTTT. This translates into CASSNSGDTDTQYF.

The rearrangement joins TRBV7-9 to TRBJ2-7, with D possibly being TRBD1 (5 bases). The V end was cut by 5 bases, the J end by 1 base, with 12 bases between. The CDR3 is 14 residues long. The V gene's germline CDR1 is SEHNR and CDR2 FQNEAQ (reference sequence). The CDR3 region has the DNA TGTGCCAGCAGCCCCTCGACAGTATCCTACGAGCAGTACTTC. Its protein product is CASSPSTVSYEQYF.

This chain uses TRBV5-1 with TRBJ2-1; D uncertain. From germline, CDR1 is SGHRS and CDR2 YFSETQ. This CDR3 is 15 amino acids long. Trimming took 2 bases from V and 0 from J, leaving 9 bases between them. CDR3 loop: CASSFGYSSYNEQFF. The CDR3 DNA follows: TGCGCCAGCAGCTTCGGCTATTCCTCCTACAATGAGCAGTTCTTC.

Written as DNA, the CDR3 is TGTGCCAGCAGCTCCCTTGGGACAGAACGGAACATTCAGTACTTC. Its translation: CASSSLGTERNIQYF. V usage is TRBV13 and J usage is TRBJ2-4, with TRBD1 identical over 7 bases. The germline V gene has CDR1 PRHDT and CDR2 FYEKMQ (reference sequence). Germline trimming cut 4 bases from V and 7 bases from J; bases unmatched to any gene: 10. The CDR3 has 15 residues. Using reference TRBV13 and TRBJ2-4 for the parts outside the CDR3, the full variable domain is AAGVIQSPRHLIKEKRETATLKCYPIPRHDTVYWYQQGPGQDPQFLISFYEKMQSDKGSIPDRFSAQQFSDYHSELNMSSLELGDSALYFCASSSLGTERNIQYFGAGTRLSVL.

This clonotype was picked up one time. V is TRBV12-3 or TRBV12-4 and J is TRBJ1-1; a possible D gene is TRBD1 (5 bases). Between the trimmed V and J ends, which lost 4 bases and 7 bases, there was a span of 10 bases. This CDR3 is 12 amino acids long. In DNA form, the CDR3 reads TGTGCCAGCAGTTGGTGGGGGAGTGAAGCTTTCTTT. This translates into CASSWWGSEAFF.

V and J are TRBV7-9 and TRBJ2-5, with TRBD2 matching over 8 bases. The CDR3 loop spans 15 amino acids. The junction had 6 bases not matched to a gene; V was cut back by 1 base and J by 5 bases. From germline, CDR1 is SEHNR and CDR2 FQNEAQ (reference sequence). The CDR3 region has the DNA TGTGCCAGCAGCTTAGAAGTAGCGGGGACGGAGACCCAGTACTTC. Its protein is CASSLEVAGTETQYF.

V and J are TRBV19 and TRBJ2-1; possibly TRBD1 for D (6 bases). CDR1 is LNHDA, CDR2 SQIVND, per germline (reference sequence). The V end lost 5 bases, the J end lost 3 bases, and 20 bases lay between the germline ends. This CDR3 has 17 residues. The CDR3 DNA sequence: TGTGCCAGTAGTCCTCACCCCGGGACAAACTACTACAATGAGCAGTTCTTC. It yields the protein CASSPHPGTNYYNEQFF.

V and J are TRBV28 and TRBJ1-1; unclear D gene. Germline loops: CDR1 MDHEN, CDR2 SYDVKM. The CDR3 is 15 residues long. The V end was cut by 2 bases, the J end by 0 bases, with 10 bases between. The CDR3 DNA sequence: TGTGCCAGCAGTTTAATCTCAGAATTGAACACTGAAGCTTTCTTT. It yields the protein CASSLISELNTEAFF.

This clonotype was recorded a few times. The DNA for the CDR3 is TGTGCCAGCAGTCCGTCTAGCGGGGGGGCCCGTGAGCAGTTCTTC. Translation gives CASSPSSGGAREQFF. V gene TRBV6-1 combines with J gene TRBJ2-1, with 12 nucleotides matching TRBD2. The V and J ends lost 5 bases and 9 bases, in that order; junction bases with no gene match: 8. CDR1 is MNHNS, CDR2 SASEGT, per germline. This CDR3 region has 15 residues.